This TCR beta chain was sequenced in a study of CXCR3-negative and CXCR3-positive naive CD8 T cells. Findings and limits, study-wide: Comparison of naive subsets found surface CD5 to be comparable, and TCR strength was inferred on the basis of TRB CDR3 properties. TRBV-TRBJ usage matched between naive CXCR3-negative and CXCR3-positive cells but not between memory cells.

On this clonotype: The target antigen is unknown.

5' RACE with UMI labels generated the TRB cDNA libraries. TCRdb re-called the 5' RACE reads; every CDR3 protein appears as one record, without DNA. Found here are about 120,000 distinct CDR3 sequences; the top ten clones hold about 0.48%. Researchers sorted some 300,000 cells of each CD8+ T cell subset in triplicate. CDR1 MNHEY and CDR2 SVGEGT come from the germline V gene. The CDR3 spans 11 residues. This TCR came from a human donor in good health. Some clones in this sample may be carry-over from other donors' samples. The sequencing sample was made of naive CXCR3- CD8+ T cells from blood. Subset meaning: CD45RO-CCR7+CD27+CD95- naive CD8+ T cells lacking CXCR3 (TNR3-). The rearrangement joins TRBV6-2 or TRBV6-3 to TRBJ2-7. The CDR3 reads CASSYVGEQYF.